This passage covers 9 T cell receptor beta chains from one sample sequenced in a study of tumor-infiltrating lymphocytes in primary liver carcinoma. Synthesis of TCR beta cDNA was carried out from 500 ng total RNA with a constant-region primer. Slightly modified ARM-PCR with three nested multiplex PCR rounds yielded TCR beta libraries. Running around 9 cycles apiece, the first two PCR rounds relied on TRBV1-TRBV30 forward primers together with a C-beta reverse primer. TCRdb recomputed calls from the multiplex PCR reads with MiXCR, one row per CDR3 protein. The profile shows 50,000 or so distinct CDR3 sequences, approximately 80% of them singletons. Co-extracting RNA and DNA was done with roughly 17-34 mg of unsorted bulk tissue as input. Sequenced sample: liver tumor tissue from sampling region 5. The subset: tumor region T5, tumor centre. These receptors all stem from a man aged 35 to 55 with primary liver carcinoma and hepatitis B virus infection.

Points on this clonotype: Since the CDR3 does not end with the conserved phenylalanine or tryptophan, this likely comes from a read error. The DNA is left out, because the CDR3 cannot be placed on it with certainty; the CDR3 is given as TCRdb lists it. The rearrangement uses TRBV29-1 and TRBJ2-4; the table assigns TRBD1, which was not confirmed against the DNA. Looked up from germline, CDR1 is SQVTM and CDR2 is ANQGSEA. Counting both end residues, the CDR3 totals 13 amino acids. CDR3 region: CSVWTGGGNIKYC.

J is TRBJ2-1 and V is TRBV12-3 or TRBV12-4; TRBD2 matches 8 bases. V shed 6 bases and J 7 bases; nucleotides not matched to a gene: 11. This CDR3 spans 15 amino acids. Here the CDR3 reads CASSPTAGDVNEQFF. CDR3 DNA: TGTGCCAGCAGCCCCACAGCGGGAGATGTGAATGAGCAGTTCTTC.

This clonotype appeared a single time. The CDR3 end shows no conserved phenylalanine or tryptophan, and so a read error is likely. The chain recombines TRBV5-1 with TRBJ2-7, with D maybe TRBD2 (6 bases). The CDR3 is 15 residues long. In germline, CDR1 is SGHRS, CDR2 YFSETQ. V lost 8 bases to trimming and J lost 1 base, with 19 bases between them. The DNA of the CDR3 is TGCGCCAGTAGCACATCCGGGGGACGGTCCTACGAGCAGTACTCC. Protein sequence: CASSTSGGRSYEQYS.

This clonotype is medium-sized in the sample. The V and J genes are TRBV4-2 and TRBJ1-1; the D gene is possibly TRBD1 (5 bases). In germline, CDR1 is LGHNA, CDR2 YNFKEQ. V shed 5 bases and J shed 2 bases, with 12 bases lying between them. The CDR3 covers 14 residues. The CDR3 nucleotides read TGTGCCAGCAGCTTAGCGGGGGGAAACACTGAAGCTTTCTTT. Encoded protein: CASSLAGGNTEAFF.

Worth noting for this clonotype: A junction end diverges from the germline sequence, so it may reflect a read error. The chain has TRBV11-2 and TRBJ2-6; D may match TRBD1 or TRBD2 (6 bases each). Germline V gene lookup returns CDR1 SGHAT and CDR2 FQNNGV. CDR3 length equals 21 residues. CDR3 in amino acids: CASSVGGDRRISPSRANVLTF. CDR3 nucleotides: TGTGCCAGCAGCGTGGGGGGAGACAGGCGCATTTCCCCCTCTAGGGCCAACGTCCTGACTTTC.

This clonotype was counted once. The CDR3 does not end in the conserved phenylalanine or tryptophan, so this is likely a read error. J is TRBJ2-2 and V is TRBV29-1; no clear D. Per germline, CDR1 SQVTM and CDR2 ANQGSEA. CDR3 length equals 15 residues. V lost 2 bases and J 5 bases, leaving 15 bases between the germline ends. In DNA, the CDR3 is TGCAGCGTTGAATCGAGCGTGAGAAGAACCGGGGAGCTGTTTTCT. The encoded protein is CSVESSVRRTGELFS.

Regarding this clonotype: This likely comes from a read error, as the CDR3 has no conserved phenylalanine or tryptophan at its end. The CDR3 nucleotides read TGTGCCAGCAGCTTATCCAGGGGAGAAGAGACCCAGTACCTT. Protein sequence: CASSLSRGEETQYL. J is TRBJ2-5 and V is TRBV7-9, with a tentative D call TRBD1 (6 bases). This CDR3 contains 14 residues. In germline, CDR1 is SEHNR, CDR2 FQNEAQ (reference sequence). V lost 2 bases and J 3 bases, leaving 10 bases between the germline ends.

Remarks on this clonotype: Germline is not matched at one junction end, which may reflect a read error. J is TRBJ2-7 and V is TRBV6-6; perhaps TRBD2 as D (5 bases). The germline gives CDR1 MNHNY, CDR2 SVGAGI (reference sequence). The CDR3 is 16 residues long. The CDR3 nucleotides are TGTGCTAGCACCACACTCTTAGAGGGATGGAGAAACGAGCAGTACTTC. It codes for CASTTLLEGWRNEQYF.

This clonotype was detected many times. This chain links TRBV24-1 with TRBJ2-6, with D perhaps matching TRBD1 (6 bases). The V end was cut by 3 bases, the J end by 4 bases, with 15 bases between. Germline CDR1 reads KGHDR; CDR2 reads SFDVKD. This CDR3 region has 17 residues. The CDR3 loop is CATSDPKTGYGANVLTF. As DNA, the CDR3 is TGTGCCACCAGTGATCCTAAAACAGGGTACGGGGCCAACGTCCTGACTTTC.